A few counts support the clone carrying this TCR beta chain. Its target is unknown. The data were taken from a study of PD-1 blockade in classical Hodgkin lymphoma. Findings of the study overall: Complete responders entered with baseline diversity on par with newly diagnosed patients, the results showed. Healthy donors were reported to have higher baseline TCR diversity than newly diagnosed patients.

Each patient relapsed following autologous stem cell transplantation, and prior brentuximab vedotin exposure differed. There are 16 residues in the CDR3. The method was immunoSEQ multiplex PCR; TCRdb's version includes in-frame clones alone and lacks a portion of them. Of about 46,000 clones listed, 73% are singletons. This clonotype was obtained from a human donor with classical Hodgkin lymphoma. The starting material was peripheral blood mononuclear cells (PBMCs), obtained at baseline. The genes are TRBV7-5 and TRBJ2-1; the table's D gene call, TRBD2, was not cross checked with the DNA. TRBV7-5 constitutes a pseudogene. CDR3 in amino acids: CVRSLEASGSHNEQFF. CDR3 bases: TGTGTCAGAAGCTTAGAGGCTAGCGGGTCCCACAATGAGCAGTTCTTC.